The 3 T cell receptor beta chains below were found in one sample sequenced in a study of T-cell reconstitution after alpha-beta-depleted transplantation in children. Molecular barcoding with unique molecular identifiers was used for the TCRbeta library. Each CDR3 protein gets one entry after TCRdb re-called the PCR reads with MiXCR. The sample yields 500,000 or so distinct CDR3 sequences, 11% seen once. The starting material was PBMCs, mostly from graft donor cells, obtained 180 days after TCRalphabeta/CD19-depleted stem cell transplant. These receptors all stem from a female patient between 2 and 10 years old who had a stem cell transplant for aplastic anemia, so the T cells may come from the graft donor.

The CDR3 sequence is CATSRVRTGGYGYTF. As DNA, the CDR3 is TGTGCCACCAGCAGAGTCCGGACAGGGGGCTATGGCTACACCTTC. The chain joins TRBV15 to TRBJ1-2, with TRBD1 identical over 10 bases. The CDR3 spans 15 residues. The J segment lost 4 bases and the V segment lost 1 base, leaving 3 bases of the junction unmatched. Germline CDR1 reads LNHNV; CDR2 reads YYDKDF (reference sequence).

This chain connects TRBV10-3 to TRBJ1-1; D is perhaps TRBD1 (5 bases). V lost 3 bases and J 1 base, leaving 12 bases between the germline ends. The CDR3 is 15 residues long. Germline V gene sequence: CDR1 ENHRY, CDR2 SYGVKD. This chain's CDR3 is CAISEGRAANTEAFF. The CDR3 DNA is TGTGCCATCAGTGAAGGCAGGGCGGCGAACACTGAAGCTTTCTTT.

This clonotype appeared many times. V and J are TRBV6-5 and TRBJ1-1; no reliable D call. The CDR3 has 11 amino acids. V was pared by 0 bases and J by 7 bases, with 3 bases between. Germline V CDR1 and CDR2: MNHEY, SVGAGI. The chain's CDR3 is CASSYSGEAFF. CDR3 nucleotides: TGTGCCAGCAGTTACTCAGGTGAAGCTTTCTTT.